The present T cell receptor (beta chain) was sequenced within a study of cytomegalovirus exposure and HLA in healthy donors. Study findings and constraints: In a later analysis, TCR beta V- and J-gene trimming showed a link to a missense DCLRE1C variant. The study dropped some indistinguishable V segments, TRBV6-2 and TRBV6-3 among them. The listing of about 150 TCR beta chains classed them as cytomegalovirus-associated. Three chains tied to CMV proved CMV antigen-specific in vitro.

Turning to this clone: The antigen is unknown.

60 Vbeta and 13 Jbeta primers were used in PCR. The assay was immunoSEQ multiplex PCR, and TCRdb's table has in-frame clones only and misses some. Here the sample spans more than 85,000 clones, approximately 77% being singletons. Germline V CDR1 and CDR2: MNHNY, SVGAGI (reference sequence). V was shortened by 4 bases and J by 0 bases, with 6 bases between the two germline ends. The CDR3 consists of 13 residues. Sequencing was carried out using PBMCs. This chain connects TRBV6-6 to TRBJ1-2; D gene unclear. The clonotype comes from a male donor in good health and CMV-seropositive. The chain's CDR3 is CASSSLTNYGYTF. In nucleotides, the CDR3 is TGTGCCAGCAGTTCACTTACTAACTATGGCTACACCTTC.